The source of this T cell receptor (beta chain) is a study of response to subunit inactivated influenza vaccine. Study findings and constraints: After each seasonal influenza vaccination, few new T cells are recruited, the authors suggested.

The CDR3 is made up of 13 amino acids. In germline, CDR1 is DFQATT, CDR2 SNEGSKA (reference sequence). Trimming pared 1 base from V and 3 bases from J, leaving 9 bases between. This clonotype was recorded many times. No antigen is known for it. TCRdb itself ran the RT-PCR reads through MiXCR, one entry per CDR3 protein. The sample includes under 550,000 distinct CDR3 sequences, 6% to 9% of them seen just once. This TCR came from a man between 50 and 75 years old who received an inactivated influenza vaccine. This specimen was PBMCs from blood, taken approximately 25 months after vaccination. This chain uses TRBV20-1 with TRBJ2-5; D uncertain. This chain's CDR3 is CSARGPTKETQYF. In DNA, the CDR3 is TGCAGTGCTAGAGGTCCAACCAAAGAGACCCAGTACTTC.